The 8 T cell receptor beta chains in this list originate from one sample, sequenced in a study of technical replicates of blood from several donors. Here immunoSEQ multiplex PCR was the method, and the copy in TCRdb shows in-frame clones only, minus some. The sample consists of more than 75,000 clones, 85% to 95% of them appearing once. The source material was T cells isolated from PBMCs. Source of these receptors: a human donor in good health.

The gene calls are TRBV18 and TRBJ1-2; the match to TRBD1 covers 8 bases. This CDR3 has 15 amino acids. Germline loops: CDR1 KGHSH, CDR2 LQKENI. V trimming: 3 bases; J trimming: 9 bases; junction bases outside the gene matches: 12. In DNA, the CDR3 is TGTGCCAGCTCACCTCCTGGACAGGGAGTATGGAGCTACACCTTC. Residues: CASSPPGQGVWSYTF.

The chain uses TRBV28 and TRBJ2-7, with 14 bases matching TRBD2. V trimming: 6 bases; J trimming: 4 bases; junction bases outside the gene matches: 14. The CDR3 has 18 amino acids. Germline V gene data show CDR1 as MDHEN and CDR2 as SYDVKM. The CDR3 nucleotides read TGTGCCAGCAGCAATCCCGGGACTAGCGGGAGAGGGGTTTACGAGCAGTACTTC. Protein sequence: CASSNPGTSGRGVYEQYF.

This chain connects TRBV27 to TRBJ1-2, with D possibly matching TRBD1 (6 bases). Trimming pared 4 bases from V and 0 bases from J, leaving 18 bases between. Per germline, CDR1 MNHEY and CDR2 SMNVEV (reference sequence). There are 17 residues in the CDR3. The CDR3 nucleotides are TGTGCCAGCAGTTCCACGGGGGGGCGGAAAGCTAACTATGGCTACACCTTC. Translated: CASSSTGGRKANYGYTF.

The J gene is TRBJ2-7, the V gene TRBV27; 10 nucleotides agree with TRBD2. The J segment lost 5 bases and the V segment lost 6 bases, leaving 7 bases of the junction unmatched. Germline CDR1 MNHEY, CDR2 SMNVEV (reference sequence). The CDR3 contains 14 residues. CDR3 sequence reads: CASSSSGRVHEQYF. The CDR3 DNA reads TGTGCCAGCAGCTCTAGCGGGAGAGTCCACGAGCAGTACTTC.

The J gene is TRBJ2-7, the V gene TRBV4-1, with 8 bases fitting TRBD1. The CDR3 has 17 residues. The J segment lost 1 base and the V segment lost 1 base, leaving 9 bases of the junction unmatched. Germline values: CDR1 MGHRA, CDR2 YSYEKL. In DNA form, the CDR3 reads TGCGCCAGCAGCCAAGGGTCAGTCGGACAGGGATCCTACGAGCAGTACTTC. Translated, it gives CASSQGSVGQGSYEQYF.

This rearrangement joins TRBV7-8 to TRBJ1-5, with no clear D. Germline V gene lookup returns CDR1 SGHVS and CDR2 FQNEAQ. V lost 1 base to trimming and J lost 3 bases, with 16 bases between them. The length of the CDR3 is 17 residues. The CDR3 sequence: CASSLEPDLRYNQPQHF. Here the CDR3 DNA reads TGTGCCAGCAGCTTAGAGCCAGATCTCAGGTACAATCAGCCCCAGCATTTT. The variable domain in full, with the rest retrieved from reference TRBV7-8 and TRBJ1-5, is GAGVSQSPRYKVAKRGQDVALRCDPISGHVSLFWYQQALGQGPEFLTYFQNEAQLDKSGLPSDRFFAERPEGSVSTLKIQRTQQEDSAVYLCASSLEPDLRYNQPQHFGDGTRLSIL.

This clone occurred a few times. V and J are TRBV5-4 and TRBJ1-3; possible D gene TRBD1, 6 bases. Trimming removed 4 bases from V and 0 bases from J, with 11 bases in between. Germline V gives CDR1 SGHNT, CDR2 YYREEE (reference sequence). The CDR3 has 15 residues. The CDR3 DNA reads TGTGCCAGCAGCATCGGACAGCCCTCTGGAAACACCATATATTTT. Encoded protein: CASSIGQPSGNTIYF.

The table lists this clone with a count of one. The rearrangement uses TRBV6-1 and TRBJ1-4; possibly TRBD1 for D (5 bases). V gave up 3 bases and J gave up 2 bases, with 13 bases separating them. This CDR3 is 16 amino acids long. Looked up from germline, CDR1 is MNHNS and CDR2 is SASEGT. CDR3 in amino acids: CASSDGGRATNEKLFF. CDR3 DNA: TGTGCCAGCAGTGACGGGGGGAGGGCGACTAATGAAAAACTGTTTTTT.